This TCR beta chain emerged from a study of T-cell memory formation after mild COVID-19 (dated by TCRdb to the early 2020s). As for the study more broadly: TCR sequence clusters from the two donors were largely donor specific. In two donors, T-cell clones that expanded and contracted after mild COVID-19 were followed by sequencing TCRalpha and TCRbeta repertoires longitudinally. Two young, previously healthy adult volunteers, one female and one male, were included in the cohort.

Overall study results and their limits: Some responding clones were found in pre-infection memory, which suggests that pre-existing cross-reactive memory T cells took part in the SARS-CoV-2 response. Only a couple of mild cases were covered by the study, and larger cohorts that include severe cases with pre-infection samples were considered necessary. Clones that contracted from day 15 to 85 showed balanced CD4/CD8 phenotypes, whereas a second wave of clones that expanded from day 15 to 37 leaned towards CD4+. Contracting CD4+ clones were located mainly in the CM and EM memory subsets, whereas CD8+ clones were found to be enriched in EMRA. The second-wave clones that peaked on day 37 were not confirmed to be SARS-CoV-2 specific.

CDR1 and CDR2, per the germline V gene, are SGHTA and FQGNSA. Counted from cysteine to phenylalanine, this CDR3 has 16 amino acids. Solely the CDR3 DNA is kept, with 48 bases framed from the first base. V gives up 5 bases and J gives up 1 base, and the segment between their germline ends measures 15 bases. PBMCs were isolated by Ficoll-Paque density gradient centrifugation. The listed sequencing device is Illumina NovaSeq 6000. TCRalpha and TCRbeta cDNA libraries were built by 5'RACE with constant-segment primers, adding sample barcodes and unique molecular identifiers. Trizol reagent was used to extract RNA from every sample. Library amplification was performed in two PCR steps, and a second sample barcode and Illumina TruSeq adapters were introduced in the second step. Libraries were sequenced on an Illumina NovaSeq with 2 x 150 bp paired-end reads. The source study handled its data this way. With migec v1.2.7, reads were demultiplexed and then collapsed into UMI-guided consensus sequences. With mixcr v2.1.11, UMI consensuses were aligned to TRA and TRB V and J templates and assembled into clonotypes. Clonotypes were classified as expanded or contracted when called significant by both edgeR and NoisET, with noise models trained on biological replicates. For edgeR calls, a false discovery rate-adjusted p below 0.01 and a log2 fold-change threshold of 1 were applied. PCA with hierarchical clustering of max-normalized trajectories of the 1000 most abundant clonotypes was used as exploratory dynamics analysis. Separately sequenced CD4+ and CD8+ repertoires were used to assign a CD4 or CD8 phenotype to each responding clone. TCRdb handled the public reads itself, with Q25 trimming in fastp and clone calling in MiXCR, and kept productive beta chains. One record per CDR3 amino acid sequence lists the most common genes and DNA. TCRdb's processing, not the authors', yielded these V and J calls. The sample table records hundreds of thousands of distinct CDR3 sequences; 20% of these occur just once. 7.5% to 10% of the sample goes to the ten largest clones.

Remarks on this clonotype: This receptor's antigen is unknown. No much larger clone exists at a distance of one base, and base qualities are not known.

The sequence came from an adult woman who had mild COVID-19 (a few samples of this study predate the infection). The sample titles of this study are shuffled in the database, so cell type and time point are left out; the donor was told from shared clones. In this chain, TRBV7-2 is recombined with TRBJ2-4, with a tentative D gene TRBD2 over 7 matching bases. Source material: PBMCs or a T cell subset sorted from them (not recorded which). The nucleotide sequence reads TGTGCCAGCAGCACCGGGGGGCGAGAGGCCAAAAACATTCAGTACTTC. Protein translation: CASSTGGREAKNIQYF.